This T cell receptor beta chain comes out of a study of cytomegalovirus exposure and HLA in healthy donors. Study-wide findings and caveats: Previously analyzed data showed that most TCR beta V segments were productive at a frequency of about 90% or about 30%. The authors considered a cluster of highly shared sequence variants likely to be a sequencing artifact. Testing in vitro showed a few CMV-associated chains specific for CMV antigens.

The study ran its PCR with 60 Vbeta and 13 Jbeta primers. Some clones are missing from TCRdb's copy, which holds only in-frame ones; the method was immunoSEQ multiplex PCR. The table shows about 150,000 clones, with roughly 70% occurring only once. Although they were nominally healthy when sampled, donors likely had unrecorded immune exposures. About this clone: Antigen specificity is unknown.

The CDR3 length is 13 residues. J gave up 6 bases and V 5 bases, and 5 bases lay outside the gene matches. CDR1 SGDLS and CDR2 YYNGEE come from the germline V gene. The chain employs TRBV9 and TRBJ1-2; 9 nucleotides align to TRBD1. This clonotype was obtained from a man aged 25 to 45 in good health and CMV-seronegative. The specimen sequenced was PBMCs. CDR3 DNA sequence: TGTGCCAGCAGTCCCCACAGGGGGCATGGCTACACCTTC. It encodes CASSPHRGHGYTF.